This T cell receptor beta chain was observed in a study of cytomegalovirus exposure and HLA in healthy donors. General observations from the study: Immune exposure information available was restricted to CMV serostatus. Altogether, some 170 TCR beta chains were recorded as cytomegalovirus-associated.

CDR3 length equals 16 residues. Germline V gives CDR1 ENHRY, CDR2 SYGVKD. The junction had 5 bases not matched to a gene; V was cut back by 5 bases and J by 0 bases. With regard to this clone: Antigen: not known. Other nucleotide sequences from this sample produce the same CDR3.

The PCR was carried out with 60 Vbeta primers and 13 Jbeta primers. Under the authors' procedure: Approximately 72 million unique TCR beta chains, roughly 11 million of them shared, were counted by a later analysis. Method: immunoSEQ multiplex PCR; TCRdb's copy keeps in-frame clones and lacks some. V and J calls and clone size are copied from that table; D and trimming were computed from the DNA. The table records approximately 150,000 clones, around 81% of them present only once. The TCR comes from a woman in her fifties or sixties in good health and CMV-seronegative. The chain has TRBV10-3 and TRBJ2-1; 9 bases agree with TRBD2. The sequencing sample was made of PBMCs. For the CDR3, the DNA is TGTGCCATCAGTCCTAGACTAGCGGACTCCTACAATGAGCAGTTCTTC. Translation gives CAISPRLADSYNEQFF.